The 21 T cell receptor beta chains given below trace back to one sample, sequenced in a study of OX40 agonist ivuxolimab in advanced cancers. Sequencing used immunoSEQ multiplex PCR; TCRdb keeps in-frame clones, though not all of them. The table records 100,000 or so clones, roughly 90% of them present only once. Sequenced material: CD4+ or CD8+ T cells sorted from blood, taken in a trial of the OX40 agonist ivuxolimab. These receptors were taken from an adult with an advanced solid tumor such as melanoma, head and neck, liver or kidney cancer.

The chain couples TRBV15 to TRBJ2-7; D could derive from TRBD1 or TRBD2 (5 bases each). The CDR3 consists of 16 residues. The V end was cut by 2 bases, the J end by 3 bases, with 17 bases between. Germline loops: CDR1 LNHNV, CDR2 YYDKDF (reference sequence). The chain's CDR3 is CATSRLTGGGYYEQYF. The CDR3 DNA follows: TGTGCCACCAGCAGACTAACAGGAGGTGGGTACTACGAGCAGTACTTC.

This clone was detected once. V usage is TRBV29-1 and J usage is TRBJ2-7, with D unclear. The germline CDR1 and CDR2 sequences are SQVTM and ANQGSEA. V lost 1 base, J lost 3 bases, and 4 bases lay in between. The CDR3 length is 11 residues. The CDR3 loop reads CSVEVGYEQYF. The DNA of the CDR3 is TGCAGCGTTGAAGTTGGCTACGAGCAGTACTTC.

The chain has TRBV19 and TRBJ2-7; perhaps TRBD2 as D (5 bases). The ends were cut back, 4 bases at V and 5 bases at J, with 15 bases in the middle. This CDR3 is built from 14 residues. Looked up from germline, CDR1 is LNHDA and CDR2 is SQIVND (reference sequence). The chain's CDR3 is CASSTRTPPDEQYF. The CDR3 DNA is TGTGCCAGTAGTACTCGGACTCCACCGGACGAGCAGTACTTC.

The chain employs TRBV6-1 and TRBJ1-5; D uncertain. The ends were cut back, 4 bases at V and 5 bases at J, with 15 bases in the middle. CDR3 length: 15 amino acids. In germline, CDR1 is MNHNS, CDR2 SASEGT. The CDR3 loop is CASSGPGFQYQPQHF. CDR3 coding DNA: TGTGCCAGCAGTGGACCCGGGTTCCAATATCAGCCCCAGCATTTT.

This chain connects TRBV5-1 to TRBJ2-2; a possible D gene is TRBD2 (6 bases). The CDR3 is 15 residues long. Germline V gives CDR1 SGHRS, CDR2 YFSETQ. V lost 0 bases and J lost 6, with 12 bases in between. CDR3 DNA: TGCGCCAGCAGCTTGGTTATCGGAGGGTCCGGGGAGCTGTTTTTT. Translating gives CASSLVIGGSGELFF.

The rearrangement links TRBV29-1 to TRBJ1-1; D remains unclear. CDR1 is SQVTM, CDR2 ANQGSEA, per germline. The CDR3 consists of 10 residues. V was shortened by 4 bases and J by 8 bases, with 8 bases between the two germline ends. CDR3 loop: CSVVAAEAFF. The CDR3 DNA reads TGCAGCGTTGTGGCAGCCGAAGCTTTCTTT.

V is TRBV10-2 and J is TRBJ2-1; TRBD2 aligns across 10 bases. CDR1 is WSHSY, CDR2 SAAADI, per germline. This CDR3 is built from 14 residues. After removal of 4 bases from V and 4 bases from J, the junction contained 1 base not matched to a gene. CDR3 residues: CASSGTSGYNEQFF. The CDR3 nucleotides read TGCGCCAGCAGTGGGACTAGCGGATACAATGAGCAGTTCTTC.

This clone was seen a handful of times. The chain couples TRBV9 to TRBJ1-1, with a tentative D call TRBD1 (5 bases). Germline V gene data show CDR1 as SGDLS and CDR2 as YYNGEE. Trimming took off 0 bases at V and 3 bases at J, with 9 bases between the two ends. This CDR3 has 14 residues. CDR3 amino acids: CASSVEGFDTEAFF. CDR3 sequence (DNA): TGTGCCAGCAGCGTAGAGGGGTTTGACACTGAAGCTTTCTTT. Drawing the rest from reference TRBV9 and TRBJ1-1, the complete variable domain is DSGVTQTPKHLITATGQRVTLRCSPRSGDLSVYWYQQSLDQGLQFLIQYYNGEERAKGNILERFSAQQFPDLHSELNLSSLELGDSALYFCASSVEGFDTEAFFGQGTRLTVV.

The chain uses TRBV10-2 and TRBJ1-5, with a weak D call TRBD1 (5 bases). Trimming removed 3 bases from V and 2 bases from J, with 8 bases in between. The CDR3 runs to 14 residues. Looked up from germline, CDR1 is WSHSY and CDR2 is SAAADI. The chain's CDR3 is CASSDVTGNQPQHF. CDR3 nucleotide sequence: TGCGCCAGCAGTGACGTGACAGGCAATCAGCCCCAGCATTTT.

This clone was counted once. The V call is TRBV9, the J call TRBJ2-1; D is tentatively TRBD1 or TRBD2 (6 bases each). Trimming cost V 4 bases and J 5 bases, with 25 bases left between them. The CDR3 extends over 18 amino acids. Germline V CDR1 and CDR2: SGDLS, YYNGEE. For the CDR3, the DNA is TGTGCCAGCAGCCTTCTCCCCTTAGGGGGGCGGTGGGACAATGAGCAGTTCTTC. This translates into CASSLLPLGGRWDNEQFF.

The table lists this clone with a few counts. The chain joins TRBV19 to TRBJ2-7; 7 nucleotides line up with TRBD2. Germline assignment: CDR1 LNHDA and CDR2 SQIVND (reference sequence). This CDR3 is built from 14 residues. J was trimmed by 5 bases and V by 3 bases; bases with no gene match: 7. CDR3 amino acids: CASSMWGLSDEQYF. The DNA of the CDR3 is TGTGCCAGTAGTATGTGGGGACTATCGGACGAGCAGTACTTC.

The rearrangement links TRBV6-1 to TRBJ2-1; TRBD2 aligns across 11 bases. This CDR3 is 16 amino acids long. Germline lookup yields CDR1 MNHNS and CDR2 SASEGT. V lost 4 bases to trimming and J lost 7 bases; unmatched junction nucleotides: 9. In nucleotides, the CDR3 is TGTGCCAGCAGTGTCGAGGGAATAGCGGGAGGGAATGAGCAGTTCTTC. Protein sequence: CASSVEGIAGGNEQFF.

This chain joins TRBV2 and TRBJ1-1, with 9 bases matching TRBD1. V dropped 6 bases and J dropped 0; count of bases not matched to a gene: 5. CDR3 length: 15 residues. Germline V lookup: CDR1 SNHLY, CDR2 FYNNEI. CDR3 amino acids: CASRGQGPMNTEAFF. Here the CDR3 DNA reads TGTGCCAGCAGAGGACAGGGGCCCATGAACACTGAAGCTTTCTTT. The full variable domain, in which reference TRBV2 and TRBJ1-1 provide the parts outside the CDR3, is EPEVTQTPSHQVTQMGQEVILRCVPISNHLYFYWYRQILGQKVEFLVSFYNNEISEKSEIFDDQFSVERPDGSNFTLKIRSTKLEDSAMYFCASRGQGPMNTEAFFGQGTRLTVV.

The CDR3: CAISRFPGLAGRYEQYF. The CDR3 DNA reads as TGTGCCATCAGTCGCTTCCCTGGACTAGCGGGAAGGTACGAGCAGTACTTC. The chain employs TRBV10-3 and TRBJ2-7; TRBD2 aligns across 12 bases. This CDR3 region has 17 residues. The germline V gene encodes CDR1 ENHRY and CDR2 SYGVKD. V lost 5 bases to trimming and J lost 4 bases; unmatched junction nucleotides: 12.

CDR3 coding DNA: TGTGCCAGCAGCTTGGCGTGGGGGGGGCGGAACCCTAATGAAAAACTGTTTTTT. Its protein is CASSLAWGGRNPNEKLFF. This chain links TRBV5-8 with TRBJ1-4; perhaps TRBD1 as D (6 bases). The germline CDR1 and CDR2 sequences are SGHTS and YDEGEE. The CDR3 loop spans 18 amino acids. V shed 0 bases and J shed 3 bases, with 18 bases lying between them. The entire variable domain, with the rest obtained from reference TRBV5-8 and TRBJ1-4, is as follows: EAGVTQSPTHLIKTRGQQATLRCSPISGHTSVYWYQQALGLGLQFLLWYDEGEERNRGNFPPRFSGRQFPNYSSELNVNALELEDSALYLCASSLAWGGRNPNEKLFFGSGTQLSVL.

The chain is built from TRBV5-6 and TRBJ1-5; weak D call: TRBD1 (6 bases). Trimming stripped 4 bases from V and 9 bases from J, with 11 bases between. The CDR3 sequence is 12 residues long. Germline values: CDR1 SGHDT, CDR2 YYEEEE. The chain's CDR3 is CASSLQGGPQHF. CDR3 DNA sequence: TGTGCCAGCAGCCTACAGGGCGGGCCCCAGCATTTT.

This chain links TRBV4-2 with TRBJ2-1; tentatively, D is TRBD2 (5 bases). The germline V and J ends were trimmed by 4 bases and 8 bases, with 15 bases remaining between them. Germline CDR1 is LGHNA and CDR2 is YNFKEQ. The CDR3 totals 14 residues. The CDR3 DNA follows: TGTGCCAGCAGCCCCCCGACTGGGCGGGATGAGCAGTTCTTC. It encodes CASSPPTGRDEQFF.

V is TRBV30 and J is TRBJ1-1, with TRBD1 matching over 7 bases. Germline-derived CDR1 and CDR2 are GTSNPN and SVGIG (reference sequence). The CDR3 has 11 residues. V lost 4 bases and J lost 6; bases outside the gene matches: 2. CDR3 protein: CAWTQGAEAFF. CDR3 coding DNA: TGTGCCTGGACCCAGGGGGCTGAAGCTTTCTTT. Variable domain in full (rest from reference TRBV30 and TRBJ1-1): SQTIHQWPATLVQPVGSPLSLECTVEGTSNPNLYWYRQAAGRGLQLLFYSVGIGQISSEVPQNLSASRPQDRQFILSSKKLLLSDSGFYLCAWTQGAEAFFGQGTRLTVV.

The J gene is TRBJ1-1, the V gene TRBV5-6; a weak D match, TRBD1 (6 bases). V shed 5 bases and J shed 0 bases, with 8 bases lying between them. The germline gives CDR1 SGHDT, CDR2 YYEEEE. The CDR3 is 13 residues long. CDR3 loop: CASRGQMNTEAFF. The CDR3 nucleotides read TGTGCCAGCAGAGGACAGATGAACACTGAAGCTTTCTTT.

The chain uses TRBV27 and TRBJ2-7; 11 positions agree with TRBD2. This CDR3 contains 13 residues. The V gene end was trimmed by 6 bases and the J gene end by 4 bases; junction bases not matched to a gene: 2. CDR1 and CDR2 (germline): MNHEY, SMNVEV (reference sequence). The CDR3 nucleotides read TGTGCCAGCAGGGGACTAGCGGCTTACGAGCAGTACTTC. It yields the protein CASRGLAAYEQYF.

The chain recombines TRBV13 with TRBJ2-7; TRBD2 might be the D (6 bases). V lost 4 bases and J 7 bases, leaving 20 bases between the germline ends. The CDR3 runs 15 residues. The germline V gene encodes CDR1 PRHDT and CDR2 FYEKMQ (reference sequence). The CDR3 protein is CASSSRLDGIGEQYF. DNA of the CDR3: TGTGCCAGCAGCTCTCGACTAGACGGTATAGGGGAGCAGTACTTC.